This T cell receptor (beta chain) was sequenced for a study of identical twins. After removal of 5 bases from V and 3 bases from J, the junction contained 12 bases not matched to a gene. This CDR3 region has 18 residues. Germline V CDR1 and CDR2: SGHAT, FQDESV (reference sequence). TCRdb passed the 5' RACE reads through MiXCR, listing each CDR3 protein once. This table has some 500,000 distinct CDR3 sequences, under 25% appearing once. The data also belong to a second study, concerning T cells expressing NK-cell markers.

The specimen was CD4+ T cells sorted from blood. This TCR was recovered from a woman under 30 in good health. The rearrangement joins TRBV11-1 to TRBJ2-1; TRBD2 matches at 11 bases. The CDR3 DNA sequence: TGTGCCAGCAGCCCAGGACTTTTGACTAGCGGGGTCTACAATGAGCAGTTCTTC. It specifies CASSPGLLTSGVYNEQFF.